Listed below are T cell receptor beta chains from one sample, sequenced in a study of shared T cell receptors in the human thymus. TCRdb's copy holds only in-frame clones and misses some; the assay was immunoSEQ multiplex PCR. Of hundreds of thousands of clones listed, more than 75% are singletons. The sample was also reused in another study, on human thymus T cells.

Sequencing input: thymocytes. Receptors were obtained from a boy in the first two years of life with a congenital heart defect. Both conserved end residues are part of each CDR3. The D gene is left open where the match is weak. Clone size is given for some rows only: seen once, a few or many times, or a class if the clone is expanded.

clone_size: .
d_call: TRBD1
cdr3_length: 16
j_call: TRBJ2-1
v_call: TRBV5-4
cdr3_nt: TGTGCCAGCAGCCTTGGGGACAGGATGGGCACCAGTGAGCAGTTCTTC
cdr3_aa: CASSLGDRMGTSEQFF

clone_size: once
d_call: .
cdr3_length: 15
j_call: TRBJ2-7
v_call: TRBV15
cdr3_nt: TGTGCCACCAGCAGATTGTGGACAGTCTCCTACGAGCAGTACTTC
cdr3_aa: CATSRLWTVSYEQYF

clone_size: few
d_call: .
cdr3_length: 11
j_call: TRBJ2-5
v_call: TRBV20-1
cdr3_nt: TGCAGTGCAGGAGTAGGAGAGACCCAGTACTTC
cdr3_aa: CSAGVGETQYF

clone_size: .
d_call: TRBD1
cdr3_length: 14
j_call: TRBJ1-2
v_call: TRBV2
cdr3_nt: TGTGCCAGCAGTCCCGGACAGGGGACCCTATGCTACACCTTC
cdr3_aa: CASSPGQGTLCYTF

clone_size: .
d_call: TRBD1
cdr3_length: 15
j_call: TRBJ1-5
v_call: TRBV12-5
cdr3_nt: TGTGCTAGTGGGGTCGGACAGGAGGGCAATCAGCCCCAGCATTTT
cdr3_aa: CASGVGQEGNQPQHF

clone_size: once
d_call: .
cdr3_length: 16
j_call: TRBJ2-7
v_call: TRBV5-6
cdr3_nt: TGTGCCAGCAGCTCGGACAGAAGCGCGAAAACGGGCGAGCAGTACTTC
cdr3_aa: CASSSDRSAKTGEQYF

clone_size: .
d_call: .
cdr3_length: 19
j_call: TRBJ2-3
v_call: TRBV11-3
cdr3_nt: TGTGCCAGCAGCTTAACCCCCTCATTACTGGAGGTAGGCACAGATACGCAGTATTTT
cdr3_aa: CASSLTPSLLEVGTDTQYF

clone_size: .
d_call: .
cdr3_length: 13
j_call: TRBJ2-2
v_call: TRBV7-7
cdr3_nt: TGTGCCAGCAGCTCCCACTCCAACGGGGAGCTGTTTTTT
cdr3_aa: CASSSHSNGELFF

clone_size: .
d_call: .
cdr3_length: 16
j_call: TRBJ2-1
v_call: TRBV21-1
cdr3_nt: TGTGCCAGCAGCCAAAGGACAGGGAGGCCCTACAATGAGCAGTTCTTC
cdr3_aa: CASSQRTGRPYNEQFF

clone_size: .
d_call: .
cdr3_length: 15
j_call: TRBJ1-5
v_call: TRBV19
cdr3_nt: TGTGCCAGTAGTATATCGGGGGAAAGCAATCAGCCCCAGCATTTT
cdr3_aa: CASSISGESNQPQHF

clone_size: .
d_call: TRBD2
cdr3_length: 16
j_call: TRBJ2-7
v_call: TRBV7-9
cdr3_nt: TGTGCCAGCAGCTTAGGGACTAGCGGGAGGACTAACGAGCAGTACTTC
cdr3_aa: CASSLGTSGRTNEQYF

clone_size: .
d_call: .
cdr3_length: 11
j_call: TRBJ2-7
v_call: TRBV20-1
cdr3_nt: TGCAGTGCTGGCGGAGGCAACGAGCAGTACTTC
cdr3_aa: CSAGGGNEQYF

clone_size: .
d_call: TRBD2
cdr3_length: 16
j_call: TRBJ2-4
v_call: TRBV4-3
cdr3_nt: TGCGCCAGCAGCCAAGATAGGAGCGGGAGGGGGGTCGTGGGGTACTTC
cdr3_aa: CASSQDRSGRGVVGYF

clone_size: .
d_call: TRBD1
cdr3_length: 16
j_call: TRBJ2-2
v_call: TRBV18
cdr3_nt: TGTGCCAGCTCACACTCCGGGACAGGGTTAACCGGGGAGCTGTTTTTT
cdr3_aa: CASSHSGTGLTGELFF

clone_size: .
d_call: TRBD1
cdr3_length: 18
j_call: TRBJ1-1
v_call: TRBV25-1
cdr3_nt: TGTGCCAGCAGTGACACTGTACCCCAGGGGGCGGCGGGCACTGAAGCTTTCTTT
cdr3_aa: CASSDTVPQGAAGTEAFF

clone_size: .
d_call: TRBD2
cdr3_length: 15
j_call: TRBJ2-1
v_call: TRBV30
cdr3_nt: TGTGCCTGCCCTACGGGACTAGCGATCGACAATGAGCAGTTCTTC
cdr3_aa: CACPTGLAIDNEQFF

clone_size: .
d_call: .
cdr3_length: 13
j_call: TRBJ2-7
v_call: TRBV2
cdr3_nt: TGTGCCAGCACCGGGACTGGATTCTACGAGCAGTACTTC
cdr3_aa: CASTGTGFYEQYF

clone_size: .
d_call: .
cdr3_length: 10
j_call: TRBJ2-1
v_call: TRBV12-5
cdr3_nt: TGTGCTAGTGGTTTCGATGAGCAGTTCTTC
cdr3_aa: CASGFDEQFF

clone_size: .
d_call: TRBD1
cdr3_length: 18
j_call: TRBJ1-4
v_call: TRBV19
cdr3_nt: TGTGCCAGTAGTATAGACCCACCAGGGGGACCAACTAATGAAAAACTGTTTTTT
cdr3_aa: CASSIDPPGGPTNEKLFF

clone_size: .
d_call: .
cdr3_length: 16
j_call: TRBJ2-1
v_call: TRBV25-1
cdr3_nt: TGTGCCAGCAGTGAATTTTTGGGACAACCTTTTAAAGAGCAGTTCTTC
cdr3_aa: CASSEFLGQPFKEQFF

clone_size: .
d_call: TRBD1
cdr3_length: 14
j_call: TRBJ1-2
v_call: TRBV27
cdr3_nt: TGTGCCAGCAGCTTCGGAAAGACAGGGGATGGCTACACCTTC
cdr3_aa: CASSFGKTGDGYTF

clone_size: .
d_call: TRBD2
cdr3_length: 14
j_call: TRBJ2-7
v_call: TRBV6-1
cdr3_nt: TGTGCCAGCAGATTTGGGGGGGTTCGTGGCGAGCAGTACTTC
cdr3_aa: CASRFGGVRGEQYF